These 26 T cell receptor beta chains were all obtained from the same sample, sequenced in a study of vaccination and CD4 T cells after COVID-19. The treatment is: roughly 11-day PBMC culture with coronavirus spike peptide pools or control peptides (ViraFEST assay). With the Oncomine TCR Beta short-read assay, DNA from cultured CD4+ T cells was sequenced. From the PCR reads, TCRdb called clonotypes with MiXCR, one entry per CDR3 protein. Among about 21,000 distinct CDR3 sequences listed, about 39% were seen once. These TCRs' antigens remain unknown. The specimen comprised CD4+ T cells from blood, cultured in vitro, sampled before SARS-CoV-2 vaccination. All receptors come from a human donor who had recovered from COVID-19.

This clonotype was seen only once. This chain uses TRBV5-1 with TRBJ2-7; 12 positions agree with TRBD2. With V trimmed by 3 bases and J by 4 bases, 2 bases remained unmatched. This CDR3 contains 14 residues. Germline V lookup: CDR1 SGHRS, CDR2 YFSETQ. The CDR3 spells CASSYGLAGYEQYF. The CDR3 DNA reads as TGCGCCAGCAGCTATGGACTAGCGGGGTACGAGCAGTACTTC.

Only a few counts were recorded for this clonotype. The DNA for the CDR3 is TGTGCCAGCAGACTACAGGGGATGAACACTGAAGCTTTCTTT. This sequence encodes CASRLQGMNTEAFF. This chain connects TRBV6-2 or TRBV6-3 to TRBJ1-1; 7 bases are shared with TRBD1. The V and J ends lost 6 bases and 0 bases, in that order; junction bases with no gene match: 4. Germline V gene lookup returns CDR1 MNHEY and CDR2 SVGEGT. The CDR3 totals 14 residues.

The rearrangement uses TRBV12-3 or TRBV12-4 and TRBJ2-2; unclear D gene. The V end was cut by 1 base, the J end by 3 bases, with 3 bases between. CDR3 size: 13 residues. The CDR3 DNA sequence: TGTGCCAGCAGTTTAGGGCACACCGGGGAGCTGTTTTTT. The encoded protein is CASSLGHTGELFF.

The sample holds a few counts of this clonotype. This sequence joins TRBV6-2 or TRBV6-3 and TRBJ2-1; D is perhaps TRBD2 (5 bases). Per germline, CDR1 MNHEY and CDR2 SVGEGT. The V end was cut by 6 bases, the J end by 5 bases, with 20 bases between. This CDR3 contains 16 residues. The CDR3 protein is CASSQRHGVLDNEQFF. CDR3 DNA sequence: TGTGCCAGCAGCCAACGCCACGGGGTTCTGGACAATGAGCAGTTCTTC.

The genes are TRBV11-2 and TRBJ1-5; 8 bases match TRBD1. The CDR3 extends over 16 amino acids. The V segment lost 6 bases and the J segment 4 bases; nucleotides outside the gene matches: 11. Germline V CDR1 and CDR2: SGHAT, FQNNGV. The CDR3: CASSPTGGGGNQPQHF. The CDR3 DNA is TGTGCCAGCAGTCCAACAGGGGGTGGGGGAAATCAGCCCCAGCATTTT.

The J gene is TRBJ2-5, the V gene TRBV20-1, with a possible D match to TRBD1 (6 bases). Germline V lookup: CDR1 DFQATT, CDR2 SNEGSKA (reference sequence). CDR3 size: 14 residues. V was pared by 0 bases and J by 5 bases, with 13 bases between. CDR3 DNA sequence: TGCAGTGCTAGAGATCCCCCAGGGGCTGAGACCCAGTACTTC. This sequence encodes CSARDPPGAETQYF.

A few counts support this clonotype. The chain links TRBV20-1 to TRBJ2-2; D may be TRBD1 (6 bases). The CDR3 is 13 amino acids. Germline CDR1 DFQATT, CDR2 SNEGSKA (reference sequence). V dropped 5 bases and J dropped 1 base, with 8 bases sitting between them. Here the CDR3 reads CSALQGNTGELFF. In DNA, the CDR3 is TGCAGTGCTTTACAGGGGAACACCGGGGAGCTGTTTTTT.

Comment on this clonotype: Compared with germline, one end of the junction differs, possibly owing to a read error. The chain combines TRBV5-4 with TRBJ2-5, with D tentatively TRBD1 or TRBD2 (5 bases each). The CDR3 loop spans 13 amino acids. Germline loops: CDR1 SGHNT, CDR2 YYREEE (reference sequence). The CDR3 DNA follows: TGTGCCAGCAGGTTGGGACCTCTAGAGACCCAGTACTTC. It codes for CASRLGPLETQYF. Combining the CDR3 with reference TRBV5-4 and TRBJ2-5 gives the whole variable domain ETGVTQSPTHLIKTRGQQVTLRCSSQSGHNTVSWYQQALGQGPQFIFQYYREEENGRGNFPPRFSGLQFPNYSSELNVNALELDDSALYLCASRLGPLETQYFGPGTRLLVL.

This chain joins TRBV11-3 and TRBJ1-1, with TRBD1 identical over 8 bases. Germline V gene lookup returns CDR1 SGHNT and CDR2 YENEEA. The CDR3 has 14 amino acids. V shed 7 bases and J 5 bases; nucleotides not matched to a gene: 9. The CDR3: CASTRTTGGTEAFF. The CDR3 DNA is TGTGCCAGCACCCGGACTACAGGGGGAACTGAAGCTTTCTTT.

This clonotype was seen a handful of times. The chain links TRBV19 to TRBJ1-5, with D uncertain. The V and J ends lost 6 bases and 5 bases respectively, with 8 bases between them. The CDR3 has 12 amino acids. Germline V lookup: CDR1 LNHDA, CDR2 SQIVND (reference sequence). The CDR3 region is CASSILYQPQHF. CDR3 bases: TGTGCCAGTAGCATATTATATCAGCCCCAGCATTTT.

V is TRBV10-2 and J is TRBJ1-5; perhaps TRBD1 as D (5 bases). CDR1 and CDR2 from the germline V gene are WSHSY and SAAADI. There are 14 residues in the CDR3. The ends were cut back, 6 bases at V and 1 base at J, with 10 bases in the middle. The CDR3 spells CASRMTASNQPQHF. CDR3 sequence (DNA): TGCGCCAGCAGAATGACAGCGAGCAATCAGCCCCAGCATTTT.

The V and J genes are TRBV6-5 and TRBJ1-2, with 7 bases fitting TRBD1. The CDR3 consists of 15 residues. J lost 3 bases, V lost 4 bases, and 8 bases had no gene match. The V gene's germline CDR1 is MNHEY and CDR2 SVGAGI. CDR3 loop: CASSSSGQTYYGYTF. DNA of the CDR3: TGTGCCAGCAGTTCCTCGGGACAGACTTACTATGGCTACACCTTC.

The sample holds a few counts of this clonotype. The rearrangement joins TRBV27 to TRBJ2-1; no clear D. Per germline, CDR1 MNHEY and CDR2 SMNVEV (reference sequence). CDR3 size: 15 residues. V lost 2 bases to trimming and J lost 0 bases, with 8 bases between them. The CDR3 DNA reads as TGTGCCAGCAGTTTAACCAGGAGCTCCTACAATGAGCAGTTCTTC. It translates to CASSLTRSSYNEQFF.

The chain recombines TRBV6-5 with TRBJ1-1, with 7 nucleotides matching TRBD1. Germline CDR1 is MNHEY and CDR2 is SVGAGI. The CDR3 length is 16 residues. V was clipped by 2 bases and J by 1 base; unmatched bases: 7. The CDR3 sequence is CASSYRGRGPNTEAFF. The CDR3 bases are TGTGCCAGCAGTTACAGGGGGAGGGGGCCGAACACTGAAGCTTTCTTT.

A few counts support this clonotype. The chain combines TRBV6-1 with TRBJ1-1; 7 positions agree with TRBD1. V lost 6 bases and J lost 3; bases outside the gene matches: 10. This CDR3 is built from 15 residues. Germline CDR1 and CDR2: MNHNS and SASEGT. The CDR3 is CASSLQGQRDTEAFF. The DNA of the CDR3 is TGTGCCAGCAGCCTACAGGGACAGAGGGACACTGAAGCTTTCTTT.

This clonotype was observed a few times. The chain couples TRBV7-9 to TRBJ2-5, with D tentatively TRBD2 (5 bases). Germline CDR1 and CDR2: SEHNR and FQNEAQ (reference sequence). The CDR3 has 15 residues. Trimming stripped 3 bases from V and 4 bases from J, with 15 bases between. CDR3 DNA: TGTGCCAGCAGCTTGGCGGGCCCCATCGGAGAGACCCAGTACTTC. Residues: CASSLAGPIGETQYF.

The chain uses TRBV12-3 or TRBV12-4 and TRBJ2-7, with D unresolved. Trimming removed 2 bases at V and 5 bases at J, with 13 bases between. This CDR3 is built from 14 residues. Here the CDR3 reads CASSLIPGPHEQYF. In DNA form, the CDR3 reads TGTGCCAGCAGTTTAATCCCTGGACCCCACGAGCAGTACTTC.

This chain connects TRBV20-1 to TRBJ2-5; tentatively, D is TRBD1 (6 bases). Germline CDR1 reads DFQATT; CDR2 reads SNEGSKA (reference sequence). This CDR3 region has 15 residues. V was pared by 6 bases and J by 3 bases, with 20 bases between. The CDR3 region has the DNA TGCAGTGCCAGGGGCAACCTCGACCGTGAAGAGACCCAGTACTTC. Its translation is CSARGNLDREETQYF.

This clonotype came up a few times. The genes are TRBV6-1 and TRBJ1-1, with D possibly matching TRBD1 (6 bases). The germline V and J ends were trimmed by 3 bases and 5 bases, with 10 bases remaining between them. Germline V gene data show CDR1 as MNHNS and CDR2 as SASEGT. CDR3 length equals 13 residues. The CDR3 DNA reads TGTGCCAGCAGTGAGCCTCAGGGGACTGAAGCTTTCTTT. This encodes CASSEPQGTEAFF.

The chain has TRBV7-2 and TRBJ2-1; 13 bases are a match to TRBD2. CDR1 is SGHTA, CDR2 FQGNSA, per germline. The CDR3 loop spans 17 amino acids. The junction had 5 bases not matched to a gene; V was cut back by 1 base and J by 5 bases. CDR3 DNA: TGTGCCAGCAGCTTAGATCGGACTAGCGGGGGAAACAATGAGCAGTTCTTC. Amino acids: CASSLDRTSGGNNEQFF.

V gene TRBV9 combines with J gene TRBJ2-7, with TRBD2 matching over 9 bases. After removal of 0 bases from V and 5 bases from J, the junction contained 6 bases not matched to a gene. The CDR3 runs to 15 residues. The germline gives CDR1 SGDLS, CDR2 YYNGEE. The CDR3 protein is CASSVGREGRNEQYF. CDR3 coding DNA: TGTGCCAGCAGCGTAGGGCGGGAGGGCCGGAACGAGCAGTACTTC.

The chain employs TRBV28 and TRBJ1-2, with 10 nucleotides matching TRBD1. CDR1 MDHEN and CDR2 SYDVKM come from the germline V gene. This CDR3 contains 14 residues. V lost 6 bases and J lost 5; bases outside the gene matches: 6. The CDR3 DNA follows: TGTGCCAGCAGGTTGGGACAGGGGACATATGGCTACACCTTC. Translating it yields CASRLGQGTYGYTF.

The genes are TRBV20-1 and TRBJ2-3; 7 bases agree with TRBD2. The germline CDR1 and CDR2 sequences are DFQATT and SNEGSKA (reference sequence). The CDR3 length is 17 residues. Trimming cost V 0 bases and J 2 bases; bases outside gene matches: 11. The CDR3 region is CSARDSSGRSHTDTQYF. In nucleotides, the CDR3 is TGCAGTGCTAGAGACTCTAGCGGCCGAAGTCACACAGATACGCAGTATTTT.

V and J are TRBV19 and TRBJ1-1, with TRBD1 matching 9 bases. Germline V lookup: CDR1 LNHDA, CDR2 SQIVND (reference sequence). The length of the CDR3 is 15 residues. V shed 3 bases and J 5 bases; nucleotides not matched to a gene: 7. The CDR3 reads CASSIHRDRDTEAFF. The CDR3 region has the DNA TGTGCCAGTAGTATCCACCGGGACAGGGATACTGAAGCTTTCTTT.

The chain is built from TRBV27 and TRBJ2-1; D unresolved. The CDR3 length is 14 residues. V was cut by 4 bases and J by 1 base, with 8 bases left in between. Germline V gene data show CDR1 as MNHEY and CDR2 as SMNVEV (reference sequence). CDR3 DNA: TGTGCCAGCAGTTCCCCCGGGTCCTACAATGAGCAGTTCTTC. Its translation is CASSSPGSYNEQFF.

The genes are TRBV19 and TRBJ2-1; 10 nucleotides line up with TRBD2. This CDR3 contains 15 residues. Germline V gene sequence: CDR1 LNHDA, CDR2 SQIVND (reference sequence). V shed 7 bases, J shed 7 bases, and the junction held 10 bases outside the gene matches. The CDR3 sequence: CASTYLAGEGNEQFF. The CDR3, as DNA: TGTGCCAGTACCTATCTAGCGGGAGAGGGGAATGAGCAGTTCTTC.